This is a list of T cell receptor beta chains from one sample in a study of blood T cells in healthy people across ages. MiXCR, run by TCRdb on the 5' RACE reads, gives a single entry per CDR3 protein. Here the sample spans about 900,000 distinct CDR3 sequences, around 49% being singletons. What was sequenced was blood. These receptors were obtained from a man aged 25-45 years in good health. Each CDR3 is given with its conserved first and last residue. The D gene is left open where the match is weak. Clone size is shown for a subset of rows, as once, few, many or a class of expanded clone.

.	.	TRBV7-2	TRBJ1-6	CASSLDTASSYNSPLHF	TGTGCCAGCAGCTTAGACACCGCGAGCTCCTATAATTCACCCCTCCACTTT
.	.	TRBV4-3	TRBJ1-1	CASSRRTEGTEAFF	TGCGCCAGCAGCCGGAGGACGGAGGGCACTGAGGCTTTCTTT
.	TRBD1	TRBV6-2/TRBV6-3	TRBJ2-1	CASRRQGGTYSEQFF	TGTGCCTCTCGGCGACAGGGGGGGACCTACAGTGAGCAGTTCTTC
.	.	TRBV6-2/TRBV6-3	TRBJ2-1	CASSTDGKAPHEQFF	TGTGCCAGCAGCACCGACGGCAAAGCCCCCCATGAGCAGTTCTTC
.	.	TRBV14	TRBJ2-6	CASSQVPGSSGANVLTF	TGTGCCAGCAGCCAAGTCCCAGGCTCCTCTGGGGCCAACGTCCTGACTTTC
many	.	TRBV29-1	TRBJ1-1	CSVRNTEAFF	TGCAGCGTTAGGAACACTGAAGCTTTCTTT
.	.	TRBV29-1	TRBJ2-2	CSVVGTARSTGELFF	TGCAGCGTTGTAGGGACCGCGAGGAGCACCGGGGAGCTGTTTTTT
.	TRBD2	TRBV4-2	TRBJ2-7	CASSQASSGGVSSYEQYF	TGTGCCAGCAGCCAAGCTTCTAGCGGGGGGGTTAGCTCCTACGAGCAGTACTTC
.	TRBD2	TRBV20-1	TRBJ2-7	CSAFSGGASEQYF	TGCAGTGCTTTCAGCGGGGGGGCTTCCGAGCAGTACTTC
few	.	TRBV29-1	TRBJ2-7	CSVVQGWGYEQYF	TGCAGCGTTGTCCAGGGCTGGGGCTACGAGCAGTACTTC
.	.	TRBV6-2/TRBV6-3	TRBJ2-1	CASSINAWEQFF	TGTGCCAGCAGTATTAACGCGTGGGAGCAGTTCTTC
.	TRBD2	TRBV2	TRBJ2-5	CASSEWGLAEDQETQYF	TGTGCCAGCAGTGAATGGGGACTAGCGGAAGATCAAGAGACCCAGTACTTC
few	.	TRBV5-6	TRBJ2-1	CASSTDTLNEQFF	TGTGCCAGCAGCACGGACACTTTAAATGAGCAGTTCTTC
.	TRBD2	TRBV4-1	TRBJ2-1	CASSPRRLAGDNEQFF	TGCGCCAGCAGCCCTCGCCGACTAGCGGGAGATAATGAGCAGTTCTTC
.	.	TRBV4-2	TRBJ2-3	CASSQGGGATDTQYF	TGTGCCAGCAGCCAAGGTGGGGGGGCCACAGATACGCAGTATTTT
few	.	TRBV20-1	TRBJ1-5	CSARGAGSLEPQHF	TGCAGTGCTAGAGGGGCCGGTTCGTTGGAGCCCCAGCATTTT
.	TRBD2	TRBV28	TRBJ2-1	CASYSGGASYNEQFF	TGTGCCAGCTATAGCGGGGGGGCTTCCTACAATGAGCAGTTCTTC
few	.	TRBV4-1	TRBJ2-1	CASSHPRGPYNEQFF	TGCGCCAGCAGCCATCCGCGGGGGCCCTACAATGAGCAGTTCTTC
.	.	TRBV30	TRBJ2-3	CAWRRDQITDTQYF	TGTGCCTGGAGGAGGGACCAAATCACAGATACGCAGTATTTT
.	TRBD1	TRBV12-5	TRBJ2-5	CASGLETGYNEQYF	TGTGCTAGTGGTTTGGAGACAGGGTACAATGAGCAGTACTTC
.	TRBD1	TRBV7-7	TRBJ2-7	CASSPQTGTGYEQYF	TGTGCTAGCAGCCCCCAGACAGGGACAGGCTACGAGCAGTACTTC
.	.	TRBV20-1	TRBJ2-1	CSARVSRRSSGNEQFF	TGCAGTGCTAGAGTTTCCCGGCGCTCGTCGGGCAATGAGCAGTTCTTC
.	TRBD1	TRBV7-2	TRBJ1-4	CASGAPSQGGKEKLFF	TGTGCCAGCGGCGCCCCCAGCCAGGGGGGCAAAGAAAAACTGTTTTTT
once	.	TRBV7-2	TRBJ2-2	CASSFARTANTGELFF	TGTGCCAGCAGCTTTGCCAGGACAGCGAACACCGGGGAGCTGTTTTTT
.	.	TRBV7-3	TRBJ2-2	CAGSLGSLLTGELFF	TGTGCCGGCAGCCTCGGGAGCCTCCTCACCGGGGAGCTGTTTTTT
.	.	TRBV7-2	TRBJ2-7	CASSLGGSAAYEQYF	TGTGCCAGCAGCTTAGGTGGGTCAGCAGCCTACGAGCAGTACTTC
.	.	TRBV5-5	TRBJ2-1	CASSRSEGNEQFF	TGTGCCAGCAGCCGCAGTGAGGGGAATGAGCAGTTCTTC
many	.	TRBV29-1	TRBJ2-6	CSVERDLDSGANVLTF	TGCAGCGTTGAAAGGGATCTCGACTCTGGGGCCAACGTCCTGACTTTC
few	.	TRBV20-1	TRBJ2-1	CSARGTADNYNEQFF	TGCAGTGCTAGGGGGACGGCAGACAACTACAATGAGCAGTTCTTC
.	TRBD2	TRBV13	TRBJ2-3	CAGREGTDTQYF	TGTGCCGGCAGGGAGGGAACAGATACGCAGTATTTT
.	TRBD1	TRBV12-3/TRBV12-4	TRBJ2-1	CASGLDRGQYNEQFF	TGTGCCAGCGGTCTTGACAGGGGGCAGTACAATGAGCAGTTCTTC
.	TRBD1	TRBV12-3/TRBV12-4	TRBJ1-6	CASSFQGGQGSPLHF	TGTGCCAGCAGTTTTCAGGGGGGACAGGGGTCACCCCTCCACTTT
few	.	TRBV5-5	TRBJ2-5	CASSLGSRPIRETQYF	TGTGCCAGCAGCTTGGGGTCTCGCCCAATTAGAGAGACCCAGTACTTC
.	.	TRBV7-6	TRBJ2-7	CASSSDRDGKSYEQYF	TGTGCCAGCAGCTCAGACCGGGACGGGAAGTCCTACGAGCAGTACTTC
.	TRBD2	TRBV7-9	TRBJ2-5	CASALAGAFYNEQYF	TGTGCCAGCGCTCTAGCGGGGGCCTTCTACAATGAGCAGTACTTC
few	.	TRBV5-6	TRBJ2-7	CASSSVTRISYEQYF	TGTGCCAGCAGTTCCGTCACGAGAATTTCCTACGAGCAGTACTTC
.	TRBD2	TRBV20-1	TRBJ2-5	CSGPSGGLETQYF	TGCAGTGGTCCTAGCGGGGGATTGGAGACCCAGTACTTC
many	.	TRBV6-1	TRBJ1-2	CASSDESRYYYGYTF	TGTGCCAGCAGCGATGAGTCGAGGTATTACTATGGCTACACCTTC
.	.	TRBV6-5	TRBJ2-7	CASSYSAQGSYEQYF	TGTGCCAGCAGTTACTCGGCTCAGGGATCCTACGAGCAGTACTTC
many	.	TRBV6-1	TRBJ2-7	CASSFPYEQYF	TGTGCCAGCAGTTTTCCCTACGAGCAGTACTTC
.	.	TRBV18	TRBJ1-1	CASSPRGGEAFF	TGTGCCAGCTCACCGAGGGGCGGTGAAGCTTTCTTT
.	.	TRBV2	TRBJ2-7	CASSEGSRGSTYEQYF	TGTGCCAGCAGTGAAGGCAGTAGGGGGTCGACCTACGAGCAGTACTTC
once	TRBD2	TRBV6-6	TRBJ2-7	CASSPSLAGGYEQYF	TGTGCCAGCAGTCCTAGTCTAGCGGGGGGCTACGAGCAGTACTTC
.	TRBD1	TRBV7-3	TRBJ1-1	CASSSTGARTEAFF	TGTGCCAGCAGCTCGACAGGGGCGAGAACTGAAGCTTTCTTT
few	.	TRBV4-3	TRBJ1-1	CASSQDGGPTEAFF	TGCGCCAGCAGCCAAGACGGGGGGCCCACTGAAGCTTTCTTT
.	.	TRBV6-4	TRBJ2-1	CASRHPSEGYNEQFF	TGTGCCAGCAGACACCCTAGCGAAGGCTACAATGAGCAGTTCTTC
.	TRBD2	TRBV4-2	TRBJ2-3	CASSPRGGQSDTQYF	TGTGCCAGCAGCCCGCGGGGGGGCCAGTCAGATACGCAGTATTTT
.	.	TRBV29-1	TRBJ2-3	CSVTPRTGATTDTQYF	TGCAGCGTGACCCCCCGGACGGGGGCCACCACAGATACGCAGTATTTT
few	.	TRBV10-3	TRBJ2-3	CATAAEADTQYF	TGCGCTACCGCTGCGGAGGCAGATACGCAGTATTTT
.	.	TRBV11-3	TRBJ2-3	CASSLDPTGPPDTQYF	TGTGCCAGCAGCTTAGATCCAACGGGGCCCCCGGATACGCAGTATTTT
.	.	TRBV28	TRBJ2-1	CASSLGDQRRNEQFF	TGTGCCAGCAGTTTGGGGGATCAACGACGCAATGAGCAGTTCTTC
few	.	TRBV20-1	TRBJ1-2	CSARDPVKPYGYTF	TGCAGTGCTAGAGATCCAGTAAAACCCTATGGCTACACCTTC
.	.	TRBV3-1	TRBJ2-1	CASSQAATTDNEQFF	TGTGCCAGCAGCCAAGCTGCGACCACGGACAATGAGCAGTTCTTC
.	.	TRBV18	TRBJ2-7	CASSTGTTTYEQYF	TGTGCCAGCTCAACCGGGACAACTACCTACGAGCAGTACTTC